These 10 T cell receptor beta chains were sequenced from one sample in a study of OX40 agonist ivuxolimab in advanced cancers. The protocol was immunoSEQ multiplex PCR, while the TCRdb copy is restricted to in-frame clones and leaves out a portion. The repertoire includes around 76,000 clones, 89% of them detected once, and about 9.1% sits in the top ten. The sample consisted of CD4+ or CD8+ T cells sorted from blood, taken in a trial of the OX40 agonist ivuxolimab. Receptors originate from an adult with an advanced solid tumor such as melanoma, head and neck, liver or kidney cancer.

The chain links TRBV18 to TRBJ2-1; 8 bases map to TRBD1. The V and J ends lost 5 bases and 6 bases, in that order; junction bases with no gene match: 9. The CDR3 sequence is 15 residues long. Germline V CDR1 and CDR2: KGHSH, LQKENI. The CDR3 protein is CASSTDRETRNEQFF. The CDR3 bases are TGTGCCAGCTCAACGGACAGGGAGACTCGCAATGAGCAGTTCTTC.

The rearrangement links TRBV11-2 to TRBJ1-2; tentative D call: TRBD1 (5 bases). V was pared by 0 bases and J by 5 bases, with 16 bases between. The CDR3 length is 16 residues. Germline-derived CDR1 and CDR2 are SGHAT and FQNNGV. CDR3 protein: CASSLDFTGRAYGYTF. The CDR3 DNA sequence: TGTGCCAGCAGCTTAGATTTTACGGGCAGGGCTTATGGCTACACCTTC.

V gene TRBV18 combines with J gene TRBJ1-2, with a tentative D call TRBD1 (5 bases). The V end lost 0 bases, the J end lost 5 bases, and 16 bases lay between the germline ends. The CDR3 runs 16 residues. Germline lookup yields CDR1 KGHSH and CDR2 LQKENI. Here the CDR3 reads CASSPPIFQGPYGYTF. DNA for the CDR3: TGTGCCAGCTCACCACCGATCTTTCAGGGCCCGTATGGCTACACCTTC.

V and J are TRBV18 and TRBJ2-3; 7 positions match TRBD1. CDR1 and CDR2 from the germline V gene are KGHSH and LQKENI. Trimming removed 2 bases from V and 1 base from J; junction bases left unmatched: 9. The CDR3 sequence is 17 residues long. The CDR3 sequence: CASSPIRQGEGTDTQYF. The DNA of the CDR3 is TGTGCCAGCTCACCAATTCGACAGGGAGAGGGCACAGATACGCAGTATTTT.

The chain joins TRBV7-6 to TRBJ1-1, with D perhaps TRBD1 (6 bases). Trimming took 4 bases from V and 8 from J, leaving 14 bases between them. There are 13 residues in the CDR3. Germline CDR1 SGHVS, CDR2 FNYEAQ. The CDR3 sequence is CASSSRYDREAFF. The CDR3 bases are TGTGCCAGCAGCTCGAGGTATGACAGGGAAGCTTTCTTT. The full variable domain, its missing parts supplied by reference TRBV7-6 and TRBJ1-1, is GAGVSQSPRYKVTKRGQDVALRCDPISGHVSLYWYRQALGQGPEFLTYFNYEAQQDKSGLPNDRFSAERPEGSISTLTIQRTEQRDSAMYRCASSSRYDREAFFGQGTRLTVV.

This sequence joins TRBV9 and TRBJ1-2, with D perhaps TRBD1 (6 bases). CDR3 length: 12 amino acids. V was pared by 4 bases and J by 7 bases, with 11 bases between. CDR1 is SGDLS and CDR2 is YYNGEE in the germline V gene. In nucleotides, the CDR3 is TGTGCCAGCAGCTCAGGACAGTTTGGCTACACCTTC. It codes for CASSSGQFGYTF. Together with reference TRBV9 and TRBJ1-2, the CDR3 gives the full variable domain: DSGVTQTPKHLITATGQRVTLRCSPRSGDLSVYWYQQSLDQGLQFLIQYYNGEERAKGNILERFSAQQFPDLHSELNLSSLELGDSALYFCASSSGQFGYTFGSGTRLTVV.

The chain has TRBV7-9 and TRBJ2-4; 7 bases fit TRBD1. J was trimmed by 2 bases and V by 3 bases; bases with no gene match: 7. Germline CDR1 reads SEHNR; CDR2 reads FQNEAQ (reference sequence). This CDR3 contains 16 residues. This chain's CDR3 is CASSFTGAWTKNIQYF. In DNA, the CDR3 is TGTGCCAGCAGCTTTACAGGGGCCTGGACCAAAAACATTCAGTACTTC.

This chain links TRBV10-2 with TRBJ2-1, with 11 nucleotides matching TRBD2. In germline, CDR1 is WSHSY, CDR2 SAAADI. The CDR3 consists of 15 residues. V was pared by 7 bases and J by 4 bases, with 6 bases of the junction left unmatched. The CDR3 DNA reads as TGCGCCAGCATACTAGCGGGGGCCGGGTACAATGAGCAGTTCTTC. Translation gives CASILAGAGYNEQFF.

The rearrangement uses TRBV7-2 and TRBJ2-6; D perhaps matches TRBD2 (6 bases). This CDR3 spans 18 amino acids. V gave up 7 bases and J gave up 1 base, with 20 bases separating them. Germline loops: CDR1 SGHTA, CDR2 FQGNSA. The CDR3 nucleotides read TGTGCCAGCACCCGTCCCTCGGGACTCCCGTCTGGGGCCAACGTCCTGACTTTC. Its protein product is CASTRPSGLPSGANVLTF.

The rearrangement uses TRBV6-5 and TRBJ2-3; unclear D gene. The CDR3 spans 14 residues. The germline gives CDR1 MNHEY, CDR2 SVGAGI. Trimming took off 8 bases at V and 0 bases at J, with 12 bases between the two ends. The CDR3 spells CASRPTRSTDTQYF. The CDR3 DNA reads TGTGCCAGCCGACCTACCCGAAGCACAGATACGCAGTATTTT.